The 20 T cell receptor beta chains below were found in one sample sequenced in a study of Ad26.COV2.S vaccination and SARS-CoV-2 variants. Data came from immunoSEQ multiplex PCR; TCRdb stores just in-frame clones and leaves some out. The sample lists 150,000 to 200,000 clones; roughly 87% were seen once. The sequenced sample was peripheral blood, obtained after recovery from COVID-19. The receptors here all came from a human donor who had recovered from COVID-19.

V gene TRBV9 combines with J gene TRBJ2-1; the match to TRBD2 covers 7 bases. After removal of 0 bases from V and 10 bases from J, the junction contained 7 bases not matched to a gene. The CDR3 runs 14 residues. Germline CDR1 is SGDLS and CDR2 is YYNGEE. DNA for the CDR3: TGTGCCAGCAGCGTAGAGGCGGGAGAAGGAGAGCAGTTCTTC. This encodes CASSVEAGEGEQFF. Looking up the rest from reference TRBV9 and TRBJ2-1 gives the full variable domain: DSGVTQTPKHLITATGQRVTLRCSPRSGDLSVYWYQQSLDQGLQFLIQYYNGEERAKGNILERFSAQQFPDLHSELNLSSLELGDSALYFCASSVEAGEGEQFFGPGTRLTVL.

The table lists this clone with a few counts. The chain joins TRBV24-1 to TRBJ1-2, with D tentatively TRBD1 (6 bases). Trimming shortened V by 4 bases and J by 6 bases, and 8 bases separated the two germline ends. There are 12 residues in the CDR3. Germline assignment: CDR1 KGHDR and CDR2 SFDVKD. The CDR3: CATSEGGDGYTF. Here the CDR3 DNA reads TGTGCCACCAGTGAGGGGGGCGATGGCTACACCTTC.

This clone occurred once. As DNA, the CDR3 is TGTGCCAGCAGCTCTGGACAGGGGCCGGGCACTGAAGCTTTCTTT. Its protein product is CASSSGQGPGTEAFF. J is TRBJ1-1 and V is TRBV11-1, with 9 bases matching TRBD1. CDR3 length: 15 residues. From germline, CDR1 is SGHAT and CDR2 FQDESV (reference sequence). V shed 4 bases and J 4 bases; nucleotides not matched to a gene: 7. The full variable domain, in which reference TRBV11-1 and TRBJ1-1 provide the parts outside the CDR3, is EAEVAQSPRYKITEKSQAVAFWCDPISGHATLYWYRQILGQGPELLVQFQDESVVDDSQLPKDRFSAERLKGVDSTLKIQPAELGDSAMYLCASSSGQGPGTEAFFGQGTRLTVV.

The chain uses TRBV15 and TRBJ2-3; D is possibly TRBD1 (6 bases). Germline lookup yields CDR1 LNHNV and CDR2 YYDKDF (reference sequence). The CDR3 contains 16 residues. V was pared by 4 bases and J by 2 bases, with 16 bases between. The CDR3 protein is CATSIGTGRTTDTQYF. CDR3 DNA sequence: TGTGCCACCAGCATCGGTACAGGGAGAACCACAGATACGCAGTATTTT. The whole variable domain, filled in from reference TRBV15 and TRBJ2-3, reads DAMVIQNPRYQVTQFGKPVTLSCSQTLNHNVMYWYQQKSSQAPKLLFHYYDKDFNNEADTPDNFQSRRPNTSFCFLDIRSPGLGDTAMYLCATSIGTGRTTDTQYFGPGTRLTVL.

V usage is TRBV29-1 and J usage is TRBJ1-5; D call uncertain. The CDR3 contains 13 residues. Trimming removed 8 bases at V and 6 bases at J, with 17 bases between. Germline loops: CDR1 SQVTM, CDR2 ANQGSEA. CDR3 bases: TGCAGCTCCCTGGAGGCGTTTGGTCAGCCCCAGCATTTT. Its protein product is CSSLEAFGQPQHF.

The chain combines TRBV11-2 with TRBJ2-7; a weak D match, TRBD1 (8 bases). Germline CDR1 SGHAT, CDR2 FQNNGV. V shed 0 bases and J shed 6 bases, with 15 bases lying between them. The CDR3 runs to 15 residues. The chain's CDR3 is CASSLEPSGTGEQYF. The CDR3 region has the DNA TGTGCCAGCAGCTTAGAGCCGAGCGGGACAGGCGAGCAGTACTTC.

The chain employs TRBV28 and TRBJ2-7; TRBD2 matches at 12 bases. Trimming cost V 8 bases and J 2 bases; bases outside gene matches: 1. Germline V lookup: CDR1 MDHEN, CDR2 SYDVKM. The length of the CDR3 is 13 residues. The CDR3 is CASRTSGAYEQYF. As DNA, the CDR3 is TGTGCCAGCCGGACTAGCGGGGCCTACGAGCAGTACTTC.

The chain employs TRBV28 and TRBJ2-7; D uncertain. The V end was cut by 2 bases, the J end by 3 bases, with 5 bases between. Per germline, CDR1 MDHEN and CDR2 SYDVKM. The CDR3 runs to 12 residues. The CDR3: CASSLGYYEQYF. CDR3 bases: TGTGCCAGCAGTTTAGGGTACTACGAGCAGTACTTC.

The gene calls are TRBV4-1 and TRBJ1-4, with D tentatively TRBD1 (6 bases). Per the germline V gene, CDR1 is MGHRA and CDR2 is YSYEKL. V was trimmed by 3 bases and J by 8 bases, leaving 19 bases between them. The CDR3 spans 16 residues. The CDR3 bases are TGCGCCAGCAGCCACGGACCACGGGACATACAAGAAAAACTGTTTTTT. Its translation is CASSHGPRDIQEKLFF.

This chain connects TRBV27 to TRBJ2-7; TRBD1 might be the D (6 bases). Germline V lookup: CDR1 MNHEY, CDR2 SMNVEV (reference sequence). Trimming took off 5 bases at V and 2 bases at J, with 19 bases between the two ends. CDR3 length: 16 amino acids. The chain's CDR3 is CASSPSTGYEAYEQYF. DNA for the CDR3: TGTGCCAGCAGTCCATCCACAGGGTACGAAGCCTACGAGCAGTACTTC.

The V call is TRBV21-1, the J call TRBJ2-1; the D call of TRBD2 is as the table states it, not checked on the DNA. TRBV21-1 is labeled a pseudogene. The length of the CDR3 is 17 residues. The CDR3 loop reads CASSKVPMRSRDNEQFF. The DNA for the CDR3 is TGTGCCAGCAGCAAAGTCCCCATGAGGAGTCGGGACAATGAGCAGTTCTTC.

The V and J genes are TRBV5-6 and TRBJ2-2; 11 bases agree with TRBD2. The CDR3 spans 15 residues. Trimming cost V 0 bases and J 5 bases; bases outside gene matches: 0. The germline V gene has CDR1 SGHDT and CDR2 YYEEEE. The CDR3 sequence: CASSLGLAGTGELFF. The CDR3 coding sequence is TGTGCCAGCAGCTTGGGACTAGCGGGAACCGGGGAGCTGTTTTTT.

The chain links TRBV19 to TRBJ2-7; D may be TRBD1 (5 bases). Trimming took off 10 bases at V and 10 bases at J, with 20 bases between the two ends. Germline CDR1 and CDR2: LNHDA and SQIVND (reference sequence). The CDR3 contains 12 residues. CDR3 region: CATTATSGIQYF. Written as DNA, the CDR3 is TGTGCCACCACTGCCACTTCAGGGATTCAGTACTTC.

The CDR3 region has the DNA TGTGCCAGCAGTTTATGGGAAGAGACCCAGTACTTC. It yields the protein CASSLWEETQYF. The chain employs TRBV12-3 or TRBV12-4 and TRBJ2-5, with D uncertain. CDR3 size: 12 residues. V lost 2 bases, J lost 3 bases, and 4 bases lay in between.

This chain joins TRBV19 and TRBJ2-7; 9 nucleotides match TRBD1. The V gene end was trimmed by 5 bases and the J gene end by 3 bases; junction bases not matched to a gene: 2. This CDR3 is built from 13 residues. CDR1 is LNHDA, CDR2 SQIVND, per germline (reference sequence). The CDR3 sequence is CASSWDRDYEQYF. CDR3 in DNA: TGTGCCAGTAGTTGGGACAGGGACTACGAGCAGTACTTC.

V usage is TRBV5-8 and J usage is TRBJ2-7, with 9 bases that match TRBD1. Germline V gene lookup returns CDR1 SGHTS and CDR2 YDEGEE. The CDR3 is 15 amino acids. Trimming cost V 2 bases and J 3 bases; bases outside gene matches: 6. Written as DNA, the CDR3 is TGTGCCAGCAGCTTACGGACAGGGGCGAACTACGAGCAGTACTTC. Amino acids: CASSLRTGANYEQYF.

The CDR3 spells CASSLETSTDTQYF. CDR3 in DNA: TGTGCCAGCAGCTTAGAGACTAGCACAGATACGCAGTATTTT. This sequence joins TRBV7-9 and TRBJ2-3; D is unclear. Per germline, CDR1 SEHNR and CDR2 FQNEAQ (reference sequence). The CDR3 is 14 residues long. V shed 1 base and J shed 0 bases, with 5 bases lying between them.

The CDR3 here is CAISEDARVTDTQYF. CDR3 coding DNA: TGTGCCATCAGTGAGGATGCCAGGGTCACAGATACGCAGTATTTT. The V gene is TRBV10-3, the J gene TRBJ2-3, with TRBD1 as a possible D gene (5 bases). CDR1 and CDR2 from the germline V gene are ENHRY and SYGVKD. The CDR3 runs 15 residues. Trimming took 2 bases from V and 2 from J, leaving 11 bases between them.

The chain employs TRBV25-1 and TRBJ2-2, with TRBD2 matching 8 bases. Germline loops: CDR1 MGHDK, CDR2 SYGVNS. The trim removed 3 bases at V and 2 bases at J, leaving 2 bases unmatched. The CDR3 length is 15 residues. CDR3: CASSDGGDNTGELFF. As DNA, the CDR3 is TGTGCCAGCAGTGACGGGGGGGATAACACCGGGGAGCTGTTTTTT. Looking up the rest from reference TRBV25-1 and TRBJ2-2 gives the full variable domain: EADIYQTPRYLVIGTGKKITLECSQTMGHDKMYWYQQDPGMELHLIHYSYGVNSTEKGDLSSESTVSRIRTEHFPLTLESARPSHTSQYLCASSDGGDNTGELFFGEGSRLTVL.

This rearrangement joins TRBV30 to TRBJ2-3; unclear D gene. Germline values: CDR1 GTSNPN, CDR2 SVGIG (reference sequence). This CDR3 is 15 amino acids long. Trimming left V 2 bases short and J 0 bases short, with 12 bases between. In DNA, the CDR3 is TGTGCCTGGAGTCTGAGACTTCCAAGCACAGATACGCAGTATTTT. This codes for CAWSLRLPSTDTQYF.